This entry describes one T cell receptor beta chain. Its antigen is not known. immunoSEQ v3.0 was run at survey level. Sequencing was designed to cover about 40,000-50,000 T-cell genomes in each sample. Produced via immunoSEQ multiplex PCR; TCRdb's table is partial and in-frame only. The table includes under 30,000 clones, 75% to 85% detected once. J was trimmed by 1 base and V by 3 bases; bases with no gene match: 6. The CDR3 totals 15 residues. From germline, CDR1 is ENHRY and CDR2 SYGVKD. This sample stems from a study of long-term antiretroviral therapy in people with HIV. Study at large: About a decade before 2015, the earliest samples were taken when ART was typically delayed.

General study points: An increase in diversity followed ART, yet levels stayed below transplant donor controls.

This TCR was sampled from a man in his forties with HIV. The chain employs TRBV10-3 and TRBJ2-7; 7 bases match TRBD2. Sequenced material: unsorted PBMCs, taken 0.3 years after starting antiretroviral therapy. The CDR3 sequence is CAISEASGHSYEQYF. For the CDR3, the DNA is TGTGCCATCAGTGAAGCTAGCGGTCATTCCTACGAGCAGTACTTC.